These 16 T cell receptor beta chains were sequenced from one sample in a study of blood T cell repertoires in COVID-19. Assay used: immunoSEQ multiplex PCR; TCRdb lists only in-frame clones, some missing. The table has about 270,000 clones, roughly 93% seen once. Sequenced sample: PBMCs or T cells enriched from blood (not recorded which). These receptors were taken from a woman between 35 and 50 years old with acute COVID-19.

The rearrangement links TRBV30 to TRBJ1-4, with 10 nucleotides matching TRBD1. The CDR3 loop spans 14 amino acids. V trimming: 0 bases; J trimming: 8 bases; junction bases outside the gene matches: 3. Germline assignment: CDR1 GTSNPN and CDR2 SVGIG (reference sequence). The CDR3 reads CAWSVGTGVEKLFF. The DNA of the CDR3 is TGTGCCTGGAGTGTAGGGACAGGGGTCGAAAAACTGTTTTTT.

The chain is built from TRBV5-4 and TRBJ2-5; 8 nucleotides line up with TRBD2. V lost 2 bases to trimming and J lost 2 bases; unmatched junction nucleotides: 8. The CDR3 loop spans 16 amino acids. Germline-derived CDR1 and CDR2 are SGHNT and YYREEE (reference sequence). Here the CDR3 DNA reads TGTGCCAGCAGCTTCCCGGGGGCGGGGGGTCAAGAGACCCAGTACTTC. Translating it yields CASSFPGAGGQETQYF.

The V and J genes are TRBV10-3 and TRBJ1-3; possibly TRBD1 for D (5 bases). Trimming removed 7 bases from V and 0 bases from J, with 10 bases in between. This CDR3 has 14 amino acids. The V gene's germline CDR1 is ENHRY and CDR2 SYGVKD. The chain's CDR3 is CAITAGISGNTIYF. As DNA, the CDR3 is TGTGCCATCACCGCAGGGATCTCTGGAAACACCATATATTTT.

V gene TRBV13 combines with J gene TRBJ1-1, with D possibly being TRBD1 (6 bases). CDR1 is PRHDT and CDR2 is FYEKMQ in the germline V gene (reference sequence). The V gene lost 5 bases and the J gene lost 0 bases, with 13 bases spanning the gap. This CDR3 has 15 residues. For the CDR3, the DNA is TGTGCCAGCAGCGGACCGGGACATGTGAACACTGAAGCTTTCTTT. This encodes CASSGPGHVNTEAFF.

J is TRBJ1-5 and V is TRBV30; 8 bases fit TRBD1. The germline V gene has CDR1 GTSNPN and CDR2 SVGIG (reference sequence). V trimming: 2 bases; J trimming: 6 bases; junction bases outside the gene matches: 6. The CDR3 sequence is 14 residues long. The CDR3: CAWSPGGSLQPQHF. In DNA, the CDR3 is TGTGCCTGGAGTCCAGGGGGCTCGCTTCAGCCCCAGCATTTT. The complete variable domain, with remaining parts taken from reference TRBV30 and TRBJ1-5, reads SQTIHQWPATLVQPVGSPLSLECTVEGTSNPNLYWYRQAAGRGLQLLFYSVGIGQISSEVPQNLSASRPQDRQFILSSKKLLLSDSGFYLCAWSPGGSLQPQHFGDGTRLSIL.

A single count supports this clone. V usage is TRBV6-5 and J usage is TRBJ1-1; TRBD1 matches at 7 bases. Trimming cost V 4 bases and J 0 bases; bases outside gene matches: 8. In germline, CDR1 is MNHEY, CDR2 SVGAGI. This CDR3 comprises 16 residues. CDR3: CASSWDRGQMNTEAFF. Written as DNA, the CDR3 is TGTGCCAGCAGTTGGGACCGGGGACAGATGAACACTGAAGCTTTCTTT.

The gene calls are TRBV7-8 and TRBJ1-5; TRBD1 is a possible D gene (6 bases). Germline V gene lookup returns CDR1 SGHVS and CDR2 FQNEAQ. Trimming cost V 1 base and J 7 bases, with 14 bases left between them. This CDR3 region has 15 residues. The CDR3 nucleotides are TGTGCCAGCAGCTTAGTTAGGGGGTTGGGGCAGCCCCAGCATTTT. Residues: CASSLVRGLGQPQHF.

This sequence joins TRBV11-2 and TRBJ2-5, with 12 positions matching TRBD2. Germline V gene sequence: CDR1 SGHAT, CDR2 FQNNGV. This CDR3 is 15 amino acids long. V lost 6 bases to trimming and J lost 2 bases; unmatched junction nucleotides: 4. The CDR3 nucleotides are TGTGCCAGCAGGTCTGGACTAGCGGGGCAAGAGACCCAGTACTTC. Translated: CASRSGLAGQETQYF.

The CDR3 DNA sequence: TGCGCCAGCAGCTGGGGGAGGGAGACCCAGTACTTC. Protein: CASSWGRETQYF. This chain uses TRBV5-1 with TRBJ2-5; possibly TRBD2 for D (6 bases). Per germline, CDR1 SGHRS and CDR2 YFSETQ. Trimming stripped 3 bases from V and 5 bases from J, with 8 bases between. The CDR3 is made up of 12 amino acids.

The rearrangement links TRBV2 to TRBJ1-3; D not resolved. The V gene's germline CDR1 is SNHLY and CDR2 FYNNEI. Trimming took off 5 bases at V and 0 bases at J, with 5 bases between the two ends. This CDR3 is built from 13 residues. CDR3 protein: CASSFSSGNTIYF. The CDR3 DNA is TGTGCCAGCAGTTTCAGCTCTGGAAACACCATATATTTT.

The chain carries TRBV27 and TRBJ2-7, with TRBD2 matching 7 bases. CDR3 length: 15 residues. Germline assignment: CDR1 MNHEY and CDR2 SMNVEV (reference sequence). Unmatched junction bases numbered 12, after V lost 8 bases and J lost 2 bases. CDR3 loop: CASGGTKNPAYEQYF. The CDR3 region has the DNA TGTGCCAGCGGGGGGACTAAAAACCCGGCCTACGAGCAGTACTTC.

This clone was observed once. The V call is TRBV30, the J call TRBJ2-3; maybe TRBD1 (5 bases). Per germline, CDR1 GTSNPN and CDR2 SVGIG (reference sequence). The CDR3 runs 14 residues. V lost 2 bases and J 5 bases, leaving 14 bases between the germline ends. Here the CDR3 reads CAWSPAGPRDTQYF. CDR3 nucleotides: TGTGCCTGGAGTCCCGCAGGGCCTAGAGATACGCAGTATTTT.

With respect to this clone: One end of the junction is discordant with germline, which a read error may explain. The J gene is TRBJ2-7, the V gene TRBV7-7, with 7 bases identical to TRBD1. CDR3 length: 15 residues. Per germline, CDR1 SSHAT and CDR2 FNYEAQ (reference sequence). CDR3 region: CASSFPGTESYEQYF. The DNA for the CDR3 is TGTGCTAGCAGCTTTCCCGGGACAGAGTCCTACGAGCAGTACTTC.

This rearrangement joins TRBV19 to TRBJ2-7; 9 bases map to TRBD1. The J segment lost 0 bases and the V segment lost 4 bases, leaving 7 bases of the junction unmatched. This CDR3 is built from 16 residues. CDR1 and CDR2 from the germline V gene are LNHDA and SQIVND (reference sequence). The CDR3 DNA reads as TGTGCCAGTAGTACTCTCGGACAGGGGAACTCCTACGAGCAGTACTTC. The encoded protein is CASSTLGQGNSYEQYF.

This chain connects TRBV10-1 to TRBJ1-2, with D possibly being TRBD1 (5 bases). This CDR3 comprises 14 residues. CDR1 is WNHNN, CDR2 SYGVQD, per germline (reference sequence). Trimming pared 2 bases from V and 4 bases from J, leaving 11 bases between. In nucleotides, the CDR3 is TGCGCCAGCAGTGAGATGGACACGGTCTATGGCTACACCTTC. Its translation: CASSEMDTVYGYTF.

The rearrangement links TRBV7-9 to TRBJ2-1, with D possibly matching TRBD2 (6 bases). V lost 2 bases and J 1 base, leaving 9 bases between the germline ends. Germline loops: CDR1 SEHNR, CDR2 FQNEAQ (reference sequence). The CDR3 is 15 amino acids. The CDR3 DNA sequence: TGTGCCAGCAGCTTAACCGGGGGTTCCTACAATGAGCAGTTCTTC. It specifies CASSLTGGSYNEQFF.